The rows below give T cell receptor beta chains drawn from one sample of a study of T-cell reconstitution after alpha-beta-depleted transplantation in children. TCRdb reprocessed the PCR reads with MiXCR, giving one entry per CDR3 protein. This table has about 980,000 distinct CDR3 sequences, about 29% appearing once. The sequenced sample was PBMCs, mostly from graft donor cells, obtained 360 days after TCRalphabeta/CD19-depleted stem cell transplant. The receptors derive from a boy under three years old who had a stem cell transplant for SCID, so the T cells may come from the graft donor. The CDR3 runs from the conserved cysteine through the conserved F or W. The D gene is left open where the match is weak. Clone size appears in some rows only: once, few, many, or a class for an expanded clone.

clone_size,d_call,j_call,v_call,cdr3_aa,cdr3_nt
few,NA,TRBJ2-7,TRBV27,CASTWRPGYEQYF,TGTGCCAGCACGTGGAGGCCTGGCTACGAGCAGTACTTC
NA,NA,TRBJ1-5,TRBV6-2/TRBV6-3,CASSSGTSWDQPQHF,TGTGCCAGCAGTTCCGGGACATCATGGGACCAGCCCCAGCATTTT
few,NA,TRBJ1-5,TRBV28,CASSHGSNQPQHF,TGTGCCAGCAGCCACGGAAGCAATCAGCCCCAGCATTTT
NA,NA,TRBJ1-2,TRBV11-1,CASSLVGRETLGNYGYTF,TGTGCCAGCAGCTTAGTGGGTCGGGAAACGCTCGGTAACTATGGCTACACCTTC
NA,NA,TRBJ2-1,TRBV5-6,CASSLHLNEQFF,TGTGCCAGCAGCTTGCATCTGAATGAGCAGTTCTTC
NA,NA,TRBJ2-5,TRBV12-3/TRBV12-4,CASSSGRRGLAETQYF,TGTGCCAGCAGTTCCGGGCGGAGGGGGCTGGCGGAGACCCAGTACTTC
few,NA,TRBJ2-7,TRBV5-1,CASSLVPDADSYEQYF,TGCGCCAGCAGCTTAGTCCCTGATGCGGACTCCTACGAGCAGTACTTC
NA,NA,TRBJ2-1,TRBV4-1,CASSQPSVSSYNEQFF,TGCGCCAGCAGCCAACCTAGCGTTTCCTCCTACAATGAGCAGTTCTTC
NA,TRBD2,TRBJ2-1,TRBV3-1,CASSQAGGGANNEQFF,TGTGCCAGCAGCCAAGCCGGCGGGGGGGCTAACAATGAGCAGTTCTTC
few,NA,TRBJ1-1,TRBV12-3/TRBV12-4,CASSWDLIGNTEAFF,TGTGCCAGCAGTTGGGATTTAATTGGGAACACTGAAGCTTTCTTT
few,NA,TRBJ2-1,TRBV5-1,CASSLQQATTYNEQFF,TGCGCCAGCAGCTTGCAGCAGGCGACCACCTACAATGAGCAGTTCTTC
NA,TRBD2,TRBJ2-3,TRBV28,CASNPTSGEALSTDTQYF,TGTGCCAGCAACCCGACTAGCGGGGAAGCACTTAGCACAGATACGCAGTATTTT
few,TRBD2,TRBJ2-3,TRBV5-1,CASSPGTSSGTDTQYF,TGCGCCAGCAGCCCAGGGACTAGTTCGGGGACAGATACGCAGTATTTT
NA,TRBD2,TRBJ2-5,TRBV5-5,CASSFGWGGGVETQYF,TGTGCCAGCAGCTTCGGTTGGGGCGGGGGGGTAGAGACCCAGTACTTC